This T cell receptor beta chain was identified in a study of T cell responses to AZD1222 COVID-19 vaccine. Whole-study context: Second doses that came at about 4 or about 12 weeks were put together. Study findings and constraints: Seropositive AZD1222 recipients at baseline numbered only five or six. Sampling captured repertoires only after the peak T cell response. Females made up more of the donors, who were largely white British, and clonal diversity may have come out too low.

About this clone itself: Its antigen remains unidentified. Other nucleotide sequences in the sample specify the same CDR3.

Assay: immunoSEQ multiplex PCR; the TCRdb copy retains only in-frame clones and omits some. The profile shows about 110,000 clones, roughly nine tenths of them singletons. The germline V and J ends were trimmed by 3 bases and 1 base, with 6 bases remaining between them. CDR3 length: 13 amino acids. The chain couples TRBV12-3 or TRBV12-4 to TRBJ1-1; possible D gene TRBD1, 5 bases. This receptor was taken from an adult in good health. The material was peripheral blood, obtained on day 0 of AZD1222 vaccination. DNA for the CDR3: TGTGCCAGCAGTTTTGGGGGGAACACTGAAGCTTTCTTT. Encoded protein: CASSFGGNTEAFF.